One and the same sample provided the 28 T cell receptor beta chains below, sequenced in a study of beta chain features in type 1 diabetes. Expressed TCRB transcripts got sequenced, as all isolated RNA was reverse transcribed. Here immunoSEQ multiplex PCR was the method, and the copy in TCRdb shows in-frame clones only, minus some. Seen here are 500,000 to 650,000 clones, around 12% observed once, and the top ten hold roughly 0.12%. Their cognate antigens are unknown. Overall study results and limits: Type 1 diabetes patients had moderately but significantly shorter TCRB CDR3s in all four CD4+ subsets.

The sequencing sample was made of naive CD4+ T cells from blood. These receptor sequences come from a man aged 25 to 45 with type 1 diabetes.

The chain couples TRBV30 to TRBJ1-4, with TRBD1 matching 7 bases. V shed 4 bases, J shed 7 bases, and the junction held 9 bases outside the gene matches. The CDR3 is 14 residues long. Germline assignment: CDR1 GTSNPN and CDR2 SVGIG (reference sequence). The CDR3 region has the DNA TGTGCCTGGATTGAGAAGGGGGCAGGTGAAAAACTGTTTTTT. As protein: CAWIEKGAGEKLFF.

In regard to this clone: Other DNA sequences of this sample code for an identical CDR3. The rearrangement uses TRBV5-1 and TRBJ1-2; D not resolved. The V gene lost 4 bases and the J gene lost 2 bases, with 12 bases spanning the gap. CDR3 length equals 14 residues. The V gene's germline CDR1 is SGHRS and CDR2 YFSETQ. In nucleotides, the CDR3 is TGCGCCAGCAGCCTAGGGCATACCAACTATGGCTACACCTTC. This encodes CASSLGHTNYGYTF.

The gene calls are TRBV5-1 and TRBJ2-5; D call uncertain. Trimming stripped 4 bases from V and 14 bases from J, with 18 bases between. This CDR3 region has 12 residues. Germline V gives CDR1 SGHRS, CDR2 YFSETQ. The CDR3 DNA follows: TGCGCCAGCAGCCCCTCTGGAGACCTAGTTTACTTC. Its translation is CASSPSGDLVYF.

The chain employs TRBV7-9 and TRBJ1-6; 10 bases align to TRBD1. V was pared by 4 bases and J by 10 bases, with 4 bases of the junction left unmatched. Germline V CDR1 and CDR2: SEHNR, FQNEAQ (reference sequence). The CDR3 contains 14 residues. The DNA of the CDR3 is TGTGCCAGCAGCTCGGGACAGGGGTGGTCACCCCTCCACTTT. It codes for CASSSGQGWSPLHF. Full variable domain (missing parts from reference TRBV7-9 and TRBJ1-6): DTGVSQNPRHKITKRGQNVTFRCDPISEHNRLYWYRQTLGQGPEFLTYFQNEAQLEKSRLLSDRFSAERPKGSFSTLEIQRTEQGDSAMYLCASSSGQGWSPLHFGNGTRLTVT.

In its sample, this clone was seen a few times. V gene TRBV7-2 combines with J gene TRBJ1-2; perhaps TRBD1 as D (6 bases). The CDR3 runs to 15 residues. Germline V gene sequence: CDR1 SGHTA, CDR2 FQGNSA. Trimming shortened V by 5 bases and J by 4 bases, and 17 bases separated the two germline ends. The CDR3 DNA is TGTGCCAGCAGCCCGGCCCTCGGAGGGGGCTATGGCTACACCTTC. Protein sequence: CASSPALGGGYGYTF.

The rearrangement links TRBV2 to TRBJ2-3; D call uncertain. The V gene's germline CDR1 is SNHLY and CDR2 FYNNEI. The CDR3 is made up of 11 amino acids. Trimming left V 7 bases short and J 6 bases short, with 8 bases between. The CDR3 region has the DNA TGTGCCAGCAATTCATGGGATACGCAGTATTTT. It codes for CASNSWDTQYF.

This clone was seen a few times. The J gene is TRBJ2-7, the V gene TRBV6-5, with a weak D call TRBD1 (7 bases). There are 14 residues in the CDR3. CDR1 and CDR2 from the germline V gene are MNHEY and SVGAGI. V was cut by 4 bases and J by 4 bases, with 14 bases left in between. This chain's CDR3 is CASSSWGDRYEQYF. The CDR3 DNA sequence: TGTGCCAGCAGTTCTTGGGGGGACAGATACGAGCAGTACTTC.

V and J are TRBV7-3 and TRBJ2-6, with a possible D match to TRBD1 (5 bases). V was cut by 0 bases and J by 0 bases, with 9 bases left in between. The CDR3 is 17 residues long. Germline CDR1 SGHTA, CDR2 FQGTGA. CDR3 DNA sequence: TGTGCCAGCAGCTTAACGCTACAGGCCTCTGGGGCCAACGTCCTGACTTTC. The encoded protein is CASSLTLQASGANVLTF.

In its sample, this clone was seen a few times. The chain carries TRBV6-5 and TRBJ2-7, with D perhaps TRBD1 (5 bases). This CDR3 is built from 13 residues. The germline CDR1 and CDR2 sequences are MNHEY and SVGAGI. Trimming pared 6 bases from V and 2 bases from J, leaving 11 bases between. As DNA, the CDR3 is TGTGCCAGCAGAAACAGGCTCACCTACGAGCAGTACTTC. Translated, it gives CASRNRLTYEQYF.

This clone was found a few times. The CDR3 protein is CSVGMTGAYEQYF. As DNA, the CDR3 is TGCAGCGTGGGAATGACGGGTGCCTACGAGCAGTACTTC. This rearrangement joins TRBV29-1 to TRBJ2-5; no reliable D call. The J call is uncertain, as TRBJ2-7 better fits the DNA end. CDR3 length equals 13 residues. The germline gives CDR1 SQVTM, CDR2 ANQGSEA.

Of note for this clone: Other DNA sequences in this specimen translate into the identical CDR3. This sequence joins TRBV18 and TRBJ2-5; possible D gene TRBD1, 6 bases. Deletions cut 6 bases from V and 2 bases from J, with 10 bases between. The germline CDR1 and CDR2 sequences are KGHSH and LQKENI. The CDR3 runs to 13 residues. The CDR3 protein is CASSPGHQETQYF. DNA of the CDR3: TGTGCCAGCTCTCCGGGACATCAAGAGACCCAGTACTTC. The variable domain in full, completed from reference TRBV18 and TRBJ2-5, reads NAGVMQNPRHLVRRRGQEARLRCSPMKGHSHVYWYRQLPEEGLKFMVYLQKENIIDESGMPKERFSAEFPKEGPSILRIQQVVRGDSAAYFCASSPGHQETQYFGPGTRLLVL.

This clone was seen a handful of times. V is TRBV29-1 and J is TRBJ1-2; tentatively, D is TRBD1 (5 bases). Trimming took 7 bases from V and 0 from J, leaving 9 bases between them. The CDR3 sequence is 12 residues long. CDR1 SQVTM and CDR2 ANQGSEA come from the germline V gene. The CDR3 here is CSARQSNYGYTF. The CDR3 bases are TGCAGCGCGAGACAGTCTAACTATGGCTACACCTTC.

In this sample, this clone turned up a few times. The chain joins TRBV19 to TRBJ1-6, with 7 bases fitting TRBD1. V lost 6 bases, J lost 5 bases, and 4 bases stayed unmatched. The germline V gene encodes CDR1 LNHDA and CDR2 SQIVND (reference sequence). The CDR3 has 14 residues. The DNA of the CDR3 is TGTGCCAGTAGCCATACAGGGGATAATTCACCCCTCCACTTT. It yields the protein CASSHTGDNSPLHF.

As to this clone: Other DNA sequences from this sample encode an identical CDR3 as well. The CDR3 nucleotides read TGCGCCAGCAGCTTCGGACAGATCCAAGAGACCCAGTACTTC. Translated: CASSFGQIQETQYF. The V call is TRBV5-1, the J call TRBJ2-5; tentative D call: TRBD1 (6 bases). Trimming shortened V by 2 bases and J by 1 base, and 9 bases separated the two germline ends. CDR1 and CDR2 (germline): SGHRS, YFSETQ. The CDR3 totals 14 residues. Variable domain in full (rest from reference TRBV5-1 and TRBJ2-5): KAGVTQTPRYLIKTRGQQVTLSCSPISGHRSVSWYQQTPGQGLQFLFEYFSETQRNKGNFPGRFSGRQFSNSRSEMNVSTLELGDSALYLCASSFGQIQETQYFGPGTRLLVL.

This clone was found a few times. This CDR3 reads CASSAWNTEAFF. CDR3 DNA: TGTGCCAGCAGCGCCTGGAACACTGAAGCTTTCTTT. The chain couples TRBV7-9 to TRBJ1-1; D unresolved. V dropped 5 bases and J dropped 1 base, with 5 bases sitting between them. Germline CDR1 and CDR2: SEHNR and FQNEAQ (reference sequence). CDR3 length: 12 residues.

The V gene is TRBV18, the J gene TRBJ1-4; TRBD1 might be the D (5 bases). CDR1 and CDR2 from the germline V gene are KGHSH and LQKENI. The CDR3 is 13 amino acids. The V end was cut by 6 bases, the J end by 7 bases, with 12 bases between. CDR3 in amino acids: CASSRDSREKLFF. The CDR3 DNA follows: TGTGCCAGCTCCCGAGACAGTCGTGAAAAACTGTTTTTT.

CDR3 coding DNA: TGCGCCAGCAGCTTGGCGACAGGAAACTATGGCTACACCTTC. This translates into CASSLATGNYGYTF. The chain recombines TRBV5-1 with TRBJ1-2; D may be TRBD1 (6 bases). The ends were cut back, 0 bases at V and 2 bases at J, with 8 bases in the middle. Germline CDR1 reads SGHRS; CDR2 reads YFSETQ. The CDR3 contains 14 residues.

The CDR3 is CASSLGTSGAGSTDTQYF. CDR3 DNA: TGTGCCAGCAGCCTGGGGACTAGCGGGGCTGGTTCCACAGATACGCAGTATTTT. The chain is built from TRBV4-2 and TRBJ2-3; 13 nucleotides match TRBD2. The V and J ends lost 4 bases and 2 bases, in that order; junction bases with no gene match: 9. The CDR3 is 18 amino acids. CDR1 is LGHNA and CDR2 is YNFKEQ in the germline V gene.

The gene calls are TRBV30 and TRBJ2-5; tentatively, D is TRBD1 or TRBD2 (5 bases each). The CDR3 is made up of 13 amino acids. V was clipped by 1 base and J by 5 bases, with 11 bases between them. CDR1 and CDR2 from the germline V gene are GTSNPN and SVGIG (reference sequence). This CDR3 is CAWSGSGRETQYF. The CDR3 DNA reads TGTGCCTGGAGTGGATCGGGGCGGGAGACCCAGTACTTC.

This clone was detected a few times. The V call is TRBV10-3, the J call TRBJ2-1; 8 bases are shared with TRBD2. The CDR3 is 16 residues long. CDR1 ENHRY and CDR2 SYGVKD come from the germline V gene. J gave up 0 bases and V 3 bases, and 4 bases lay outside the gene matches. The DNA of the CDR3 is TGTGCCATCAGTGAAGAGCGGGGGAGCTCCTACAATGAGCAGTTCTTC. The encoded protein is CAISEERGSSYNEQFF.

This chain links TRBV27 with TRBJ1-5; 7 positions agree with TRBD1. The CDR3 is made up of 15 amino acids. Germline V gene lookup returns CDR1 MNHEY and CDR2 SMNVEV (reference sequence). With V trimmed by 5 bases and J by 5 bases, 9 bases remained unmatched. The CDR3 DNA reads as TGTGCCAGCAGTCTAGACAGGGTCTCGCATCAGCCCCAGCATTTT. This gives the protein CASSLDRVSHQPQHF.

This clone was seen a handful of times. V and J are TRBV10-3 and TRBJ2-4; D may be TRBD2 (6 bases). Trimming took off 3 bases at V and 7 bases at J, with 16 bases between the two ends. Germline V gene data show CDR1 as ENHRY and CDR2 as SYGVKD. The CDR3 is 15 residues long. The CDR3 protein is CAISESGAGVNIQYF. The CDR3 DNA reads TGTGCCATCAGTGAATCAGGAGCGGGTGTGAACATTCAGTACTTC.

The sample holds a few counts of this clone. The rearrangement links TRBV7-9 to TRBJ1-1, with D perhaps TRBD1 (6 bases). Deletions cut 7 bases from V and 1 base from J, with 10 bases between. CDR3 size: 13 residues. CDR1 and CDR2 from the germline V gene are SEHNR and FQNEAQ (reference sequence). CDR3 in DNA: TGTGCCAGCAATTCAGGGGCGAACACTGAAGCTTTCTTT. Residues: CASNSGANTEAFF.

V gene TRBV7-2 combines with J gene TRBJ1-4; tentatively, D is TRBD1 (6 bases). Germline V gene data show CDR1 as SGHTA and CDR2 as FQGNSA. The CDR3 contains 14 residues. Trimming shortened V by 3 bases and J by 5 bases, and 10 bases separated the two germline ends. This CDR3 reads CASSFTRGNEKLFF. CDR3 bases: TGTGCCAGCAGCTTCACCAGGGGAAATGAAAAACTGTTTTTT.

This chain uses TRBV11-2 with TRBJ2-7; maybe TRBD1 (6 bases). Per the germline V gene, CDR1 is SGHAT and CDR2 is FQNNGV. Between the trimmed V and J ends, which lost 5 bases and 3 bases, there was a span of 14 bases. The CDR3 spans 14 residues. The CDR3 loop reads CASSPTGKGYEQYF. In DNA, the CDR3 is TGTGCCAGCAGCCCCACAGGGAAGGGCTACGAGCAGTACTTC. The whole variable domain, filled in from reference TRBV11-2 and TRBJ2-7, reads EAGVAQSPRYKIIEKRQSVAFWCNPISGHATLYWYQQILGQGPKLLIQFQNNGVVDDSQLPKDRFSAERLKGVDSTLKIQPAKLEDSAVYLCASSPTGKGYEQYFGPGTRLTVT.

In regard to this clone: Being one base from a much bigger clone, this may be a read error. This chain joins TRBV7-9 and TRBJ2-5; D ambiguous. This CDR3 has 11 residues. Germline-derived CDR1 and CDR2 are SEHNR and FQNEAQ (reference sequence). The CDR3 region is CASSSQGTQYF. In DNA form, the CDR3 reads TGTGCCAGCAGCTCCCAAGGGACCCAGTACTTC.

As for this clone: The same CDR3 arises from other DNA sequences in this sample as well. The chain has TRBV7-2 and TRBJ2-1; 7 bases agree with TRBD2. CDR1 SGHTA and CDR2 FQGNSA come from the germline V gene. J lost 0 bases, V lost 4 bases, and 3 bases had no gene match. The CDR3 contains 15 residues. The CDR3 bases are TGTGCCAGCAGCTCAGCGGGGAGCTCCTACAATGAGCAGTTCTTC. Residues: CASSSAGSSYNEQFF.

The chain uses TRBV9 and TRBJ2-3, with a tentative D call TRBD2 (7 bases). CDR1 and CDR2 (germline): SGDLS, YYNGEE. The V end was cut by 0 bases, the J end by 0 bases, with 14 bases between. CDR3 size: 17 residues. The CDR3: CASSVGGLAASTDTQYF. The CDR3 DNA follows: TGTGCCAGCAGCGTAGGGGGGCTAGCGGCTAGCACAGATACGCAGTATTTT.